The text below deals with one T cell receptor (beta chain). Under the authors' procedure: The assay estimated nucleated cells by amplifying reference gene primers. Assay used: immunoSEQ multiplex PCR; TCRdb lists only in-frame clones, some missing. V and J calls and clone size are those listed in that table; D and trimming were worked out from the DNA. The data contain roughly 260,000 clones, approximately 86% of them singletons. The CDR3 length is 19 residues. Per germline, CDR1 MNHEY and CDR2 SMNVEV (reference sequence). V dropped 3 bases and J dropped 11; count of bases not matched to a gene: 19. This sample is drawn from a study of blood T cell repertoires in COVID-19. Study details: Sites in the United States, Italy and Spain provided acute and convalescent COVID-19 samples. T cells, B-cell-depleted T cells, or PBMCs provided the cDNA or gDNA that served as material.

The genes are TRBV27 and TRBJ1-4; 12 nucleotides align to TRBD1. Material: peripheral blood. The TCR originated in a woman aged 45-65 years who had recovered from COVID-19. This CDR3 reads CASSFQPGQGARLFRKLFF. CDR3 sequence (DNA): TGTGCCAGCAGTTTCCAACCGGGACAGGGGGCGCGGCTTTTCAGGAAACTGTTTTTT.